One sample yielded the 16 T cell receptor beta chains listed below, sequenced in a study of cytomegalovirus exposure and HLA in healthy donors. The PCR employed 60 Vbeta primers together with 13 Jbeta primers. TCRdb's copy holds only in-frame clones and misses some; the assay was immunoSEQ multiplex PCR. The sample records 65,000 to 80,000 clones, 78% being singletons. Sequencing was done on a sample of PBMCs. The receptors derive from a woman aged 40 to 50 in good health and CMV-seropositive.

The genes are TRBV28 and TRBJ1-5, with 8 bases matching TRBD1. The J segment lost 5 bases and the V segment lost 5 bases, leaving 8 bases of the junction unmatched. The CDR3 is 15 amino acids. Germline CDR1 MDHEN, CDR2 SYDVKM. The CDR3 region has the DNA TGTGCCAGCAGTCTCAGGGGGCGCGGAGATCAGCCCCAGCATTTT. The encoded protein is CASSLRGRGDQPQHF.

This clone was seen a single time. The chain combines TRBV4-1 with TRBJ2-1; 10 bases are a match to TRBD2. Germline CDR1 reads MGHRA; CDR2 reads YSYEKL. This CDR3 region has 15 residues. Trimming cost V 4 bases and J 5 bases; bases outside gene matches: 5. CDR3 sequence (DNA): TGCGCCAGCAGCCCCTGGCTAGCGGGGGACAATGAGCAGTTCTTC. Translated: CASSPWLAGDNEQFF.

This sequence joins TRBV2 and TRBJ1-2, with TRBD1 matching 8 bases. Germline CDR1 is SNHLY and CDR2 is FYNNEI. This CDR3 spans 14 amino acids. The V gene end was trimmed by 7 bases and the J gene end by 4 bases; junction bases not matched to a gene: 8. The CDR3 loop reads CASNDRGFGYGYTF. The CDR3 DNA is TGTGCCAGCAATGACAGGGGATTCGGCTATGGCTACACCTTC.

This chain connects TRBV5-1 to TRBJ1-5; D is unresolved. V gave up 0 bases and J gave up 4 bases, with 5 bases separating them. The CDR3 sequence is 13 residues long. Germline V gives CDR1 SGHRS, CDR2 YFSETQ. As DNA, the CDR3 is TGCGCCAGCAGCTTGGAACAGAATCAGCCCCAGCATTTT. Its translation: CASSLEQNQPQHF.

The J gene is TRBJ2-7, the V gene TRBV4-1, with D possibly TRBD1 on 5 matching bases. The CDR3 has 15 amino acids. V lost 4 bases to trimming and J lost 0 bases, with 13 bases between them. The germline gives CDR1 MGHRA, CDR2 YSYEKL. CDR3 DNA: TGCGCCAGCAGCCTCCAGGGTACAGGCTCCTACGAGCAGTACTTC. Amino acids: CASSLQGTGSYEQYF.

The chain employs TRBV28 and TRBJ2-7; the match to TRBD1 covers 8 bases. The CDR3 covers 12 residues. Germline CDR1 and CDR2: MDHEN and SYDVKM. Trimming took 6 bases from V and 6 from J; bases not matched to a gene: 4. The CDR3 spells CASSLQGGEQYF. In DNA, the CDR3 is TGTGCCAGCAGCCTACAGGGGGGCGAGCAGTACTTC.

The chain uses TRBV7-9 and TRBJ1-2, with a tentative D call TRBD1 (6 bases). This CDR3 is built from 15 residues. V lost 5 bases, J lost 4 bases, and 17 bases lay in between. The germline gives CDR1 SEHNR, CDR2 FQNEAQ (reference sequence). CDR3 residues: CASSITGDRLYGYTF. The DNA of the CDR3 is TGTGCCAGCAGCATTACGGGCGACAGGCTCTATGGCTACACCTTC.

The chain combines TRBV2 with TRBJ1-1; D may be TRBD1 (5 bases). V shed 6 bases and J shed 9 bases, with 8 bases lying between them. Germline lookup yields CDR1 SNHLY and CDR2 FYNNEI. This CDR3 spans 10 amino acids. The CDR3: CASRGVQAFF. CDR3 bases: TGTGCCAGCAGAGGGGTTCAAGCTTTCTTT. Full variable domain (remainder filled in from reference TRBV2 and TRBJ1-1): EPEVTQTPSHQVTQMGQEVILRCVPISNHLYFYWYRQILGQKVEFLVSFYNNEISEKSEIFDDQFSVERPDGSNFTLKIRSTKLEDSAMYFCASRGVQAFFGQGTRLTVV.

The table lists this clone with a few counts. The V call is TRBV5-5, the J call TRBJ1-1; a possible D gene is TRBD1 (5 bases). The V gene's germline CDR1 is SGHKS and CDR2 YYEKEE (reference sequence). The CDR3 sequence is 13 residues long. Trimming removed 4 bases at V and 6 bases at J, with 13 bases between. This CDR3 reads CASSRGGVAEAFF. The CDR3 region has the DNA TGTGCCAGCAGCCGGGGGGGGGTCGCTGAAGCTTTCTTT. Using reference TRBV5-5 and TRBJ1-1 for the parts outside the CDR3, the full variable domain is DAGVTQSPTHLIKTRGQQVTLRCSPISGHKSVSWYQQVLGQGPQFIFQYYEKEERGRGNFPDRFSARQFPNYSSELNVNALLLGDSALYLCASSRGGVAEAFFGQGTRLTVV.

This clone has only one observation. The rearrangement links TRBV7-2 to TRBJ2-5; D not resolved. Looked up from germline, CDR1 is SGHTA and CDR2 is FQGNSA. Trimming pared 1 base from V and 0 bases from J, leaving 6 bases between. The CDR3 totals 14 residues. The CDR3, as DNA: TGTGCCAGCAGCTTAGTCCCGTACCAAGAGACCCAGTACTTC. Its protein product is CASSLVPYQETQYF.

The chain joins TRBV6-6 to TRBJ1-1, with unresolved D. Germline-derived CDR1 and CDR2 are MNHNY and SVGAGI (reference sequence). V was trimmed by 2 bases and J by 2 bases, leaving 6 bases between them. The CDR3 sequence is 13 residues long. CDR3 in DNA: TGTGCCAGCAGTTACCAGAAAAACACTGAAGCTTTCTTT. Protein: CASSYQKNTEAFF.

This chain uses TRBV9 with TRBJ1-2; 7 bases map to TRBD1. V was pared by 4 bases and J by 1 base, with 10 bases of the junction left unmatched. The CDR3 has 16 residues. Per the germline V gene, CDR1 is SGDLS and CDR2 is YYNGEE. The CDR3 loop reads CASSFQGGRGNYGYTF. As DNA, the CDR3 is TGTGCCAGCAGCTTCCAGGGGGGTAGGGGTAACTATGGCTACACCTTC.

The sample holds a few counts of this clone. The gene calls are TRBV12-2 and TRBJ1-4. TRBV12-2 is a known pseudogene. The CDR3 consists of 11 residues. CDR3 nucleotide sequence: TGTGCACCGATCCGCGGGGAAAAACTGTTTTTT. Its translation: CAPIRGEKLFF.

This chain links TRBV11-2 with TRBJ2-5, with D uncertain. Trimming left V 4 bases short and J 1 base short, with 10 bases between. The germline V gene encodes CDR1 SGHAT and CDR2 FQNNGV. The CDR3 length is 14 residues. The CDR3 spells CASSYQRIQETQYF. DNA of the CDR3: TGTGCCAGCAGCTACCAGCGAATCCAAGAGACCCAGTACTTC.

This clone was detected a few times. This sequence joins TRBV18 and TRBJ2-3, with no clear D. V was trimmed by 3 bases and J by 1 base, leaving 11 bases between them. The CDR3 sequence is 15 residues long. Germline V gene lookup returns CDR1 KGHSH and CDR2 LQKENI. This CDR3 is CASSPASAGTDTQYF. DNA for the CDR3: TGTGCCAGCTCACCCGCGAGTGCGGGCACAGATACGCAGTATTTT.

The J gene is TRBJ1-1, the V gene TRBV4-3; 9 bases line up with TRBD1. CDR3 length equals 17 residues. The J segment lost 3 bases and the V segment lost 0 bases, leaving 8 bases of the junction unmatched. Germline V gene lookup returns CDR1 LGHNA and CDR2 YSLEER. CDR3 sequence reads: CASSQDRDREWDTEAFF. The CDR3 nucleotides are TGCGCCAGCAGCCAAGATCGGGACAGGGAGTGGGACACTGAAGCTTTCTTT.